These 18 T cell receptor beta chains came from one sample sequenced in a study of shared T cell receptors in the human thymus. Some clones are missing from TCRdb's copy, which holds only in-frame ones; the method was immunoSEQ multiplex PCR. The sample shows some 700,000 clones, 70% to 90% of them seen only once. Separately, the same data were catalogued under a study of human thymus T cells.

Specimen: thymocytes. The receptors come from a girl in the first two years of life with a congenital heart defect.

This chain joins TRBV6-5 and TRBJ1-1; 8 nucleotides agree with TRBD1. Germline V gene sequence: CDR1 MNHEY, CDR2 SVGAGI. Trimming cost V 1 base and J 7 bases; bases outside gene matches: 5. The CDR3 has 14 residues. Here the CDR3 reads CASSYWPGGDEAFF. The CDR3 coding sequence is TGTGCCAGCAGTTACTGGCCAGGGGGCGATGAAGCTTTCTTT.

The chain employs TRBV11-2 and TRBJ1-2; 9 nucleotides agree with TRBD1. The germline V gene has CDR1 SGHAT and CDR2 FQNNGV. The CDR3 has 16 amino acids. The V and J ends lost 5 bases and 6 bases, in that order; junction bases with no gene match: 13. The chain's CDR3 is CASSHQSVRTGDGYTF. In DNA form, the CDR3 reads TGTGCCAGCAGCCATCAATCCGTGCGGACAGGGGATGGCTACACCTTC.

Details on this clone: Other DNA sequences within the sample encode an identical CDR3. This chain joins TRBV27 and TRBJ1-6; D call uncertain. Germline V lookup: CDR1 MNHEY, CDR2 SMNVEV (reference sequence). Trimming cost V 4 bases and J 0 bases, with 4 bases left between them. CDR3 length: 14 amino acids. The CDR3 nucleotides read TGTGCCAGCAGTTGGAGCTCCTATAATTCACCCCTCCACTTT. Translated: CASSWSSYNSPLHF.

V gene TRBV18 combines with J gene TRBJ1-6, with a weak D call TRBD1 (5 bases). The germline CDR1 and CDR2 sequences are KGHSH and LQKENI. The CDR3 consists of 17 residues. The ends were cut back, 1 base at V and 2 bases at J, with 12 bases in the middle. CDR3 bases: TGTGCCAGCTCACCACTGGGGGGGGGAGCCTATAATTCACCCCTCCACTTT. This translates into CASSPLGGGAYNSPLHF.

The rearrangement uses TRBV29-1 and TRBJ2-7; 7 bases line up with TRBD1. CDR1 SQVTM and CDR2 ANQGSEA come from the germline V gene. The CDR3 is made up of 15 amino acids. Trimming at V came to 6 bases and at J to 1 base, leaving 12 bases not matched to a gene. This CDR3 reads CSVHTGTASSYEQYF. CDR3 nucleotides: TGCAGCGTCCACACCGGGACAGCCTCTTCCTACGAGCAGTACTTC.

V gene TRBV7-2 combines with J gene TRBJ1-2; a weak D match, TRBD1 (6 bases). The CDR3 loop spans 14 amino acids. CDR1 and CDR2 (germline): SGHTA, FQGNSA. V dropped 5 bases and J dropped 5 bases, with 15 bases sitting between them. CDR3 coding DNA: TGTGCCAGCAGCCATATAGGGGGTCAATATGGCTACACCTTC. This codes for CASSHIGGQYGYTF.

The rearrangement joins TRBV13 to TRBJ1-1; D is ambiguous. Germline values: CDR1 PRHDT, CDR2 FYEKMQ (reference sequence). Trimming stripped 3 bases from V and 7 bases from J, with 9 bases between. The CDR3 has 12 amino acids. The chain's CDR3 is CASSFPSGEAFF. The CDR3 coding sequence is TGTGCCAGCAGCTTCCCATCGGGTGAAGCTTTCTTT.

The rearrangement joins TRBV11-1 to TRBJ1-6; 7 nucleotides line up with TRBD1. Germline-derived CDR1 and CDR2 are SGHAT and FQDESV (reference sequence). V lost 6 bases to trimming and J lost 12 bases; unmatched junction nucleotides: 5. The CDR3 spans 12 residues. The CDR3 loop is CASRTRDRPLHF. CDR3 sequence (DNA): TGTGCCAGCAGGACTAGGGACAGACCCCTCCACTTT.

Written as DNA, the CDR3 is TGTGCCAGCAGCCTTTCCGGGACAGGGGGACCCCTCCACTTT. Translation: CASSLSGTGGPLHF. This chain connects TRBV11-2 to TRBJ1-6, with 11 nucleotides matching TRBD1. The V gene's germline CDR1 is SGHAT and CDR2 FQNNGV. This CDR3 comprises 14 residues. After removal of 5 bases from V and 12 bases from J, the junction contained 6 bases not matched to a gene. The whole variable domain, remainder taken from reference TRBV11-2 and TRBJ1-6, is EAGVAQSPRYKIIEKRQSVAFWCNPISGHATLYWYQQILGQGPKLLIQFQNNGVVDDSQLPKDRFSAERLKGVDSTLKIQPAKLEDSAVYLCASSLSGTGGPLHFGNGTRLTVT.

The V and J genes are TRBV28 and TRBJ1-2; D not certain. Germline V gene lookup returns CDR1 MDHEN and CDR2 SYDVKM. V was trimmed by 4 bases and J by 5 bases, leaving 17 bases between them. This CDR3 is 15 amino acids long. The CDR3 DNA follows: TGTGCCAGCAGTTCCCCCGAGGATTTTTTTTATGGCTACACCTTC. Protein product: CASSSPEDFFYGYTF.

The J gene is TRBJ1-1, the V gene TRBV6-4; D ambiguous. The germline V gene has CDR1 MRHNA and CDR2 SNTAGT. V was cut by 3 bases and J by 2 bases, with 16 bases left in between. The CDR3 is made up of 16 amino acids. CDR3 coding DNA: TGTGCCAGCAGTGAAATAGTTCCGGGGTATAACACTGAAGCTTTCTTT. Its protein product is CASSEIVPGYNTEAFF.

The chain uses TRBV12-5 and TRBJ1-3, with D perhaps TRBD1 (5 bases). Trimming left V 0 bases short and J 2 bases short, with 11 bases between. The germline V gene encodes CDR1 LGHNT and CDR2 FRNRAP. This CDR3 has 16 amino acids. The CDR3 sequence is CASGLVLQGAGNTIYF. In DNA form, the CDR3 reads TGTGCTAGTGGTTTGGTACTCCAGGGTGCTGGAAACACCATATATTTT.

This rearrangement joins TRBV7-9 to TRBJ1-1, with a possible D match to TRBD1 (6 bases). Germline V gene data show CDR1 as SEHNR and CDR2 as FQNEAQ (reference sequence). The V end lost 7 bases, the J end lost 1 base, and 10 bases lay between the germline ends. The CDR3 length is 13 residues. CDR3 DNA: TGTGCCAGCAACGGGGACAAGAACACTGAAGCTTTCTTT. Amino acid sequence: CASNGDKNTEAFF. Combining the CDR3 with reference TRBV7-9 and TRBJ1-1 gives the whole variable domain DTGVSQNPRHKITKRGQNVTFRCDPISEHNRLYWYRQTLGQGPEFLTYFQNEAQLEKSRLLSDRFSAERPKGSFSTLEIQRTEQGDSAMYLCASNGDKNTEAFFGQGTRLTVV.

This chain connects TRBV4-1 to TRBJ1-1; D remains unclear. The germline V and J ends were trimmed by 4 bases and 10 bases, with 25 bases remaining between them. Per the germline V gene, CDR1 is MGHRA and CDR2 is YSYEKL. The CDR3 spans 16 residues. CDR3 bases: TGCGCCAGCAGCCGAATACCAGGAGGAAATTCAGAAGGAGCTTTCTTT. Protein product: CASSRIPGGNSEGAFF.

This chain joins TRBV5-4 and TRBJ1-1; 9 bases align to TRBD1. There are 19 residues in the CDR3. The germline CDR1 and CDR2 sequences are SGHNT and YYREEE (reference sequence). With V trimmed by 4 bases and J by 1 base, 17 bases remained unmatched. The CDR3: CASSPSRDREGGQNTEAFF. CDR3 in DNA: TGTGCCAGCAGCCCGTCCCGGGACAGGGAAGGGGGCCAGAACACTGAAGCTTTCTTT. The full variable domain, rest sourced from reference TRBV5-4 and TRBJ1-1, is ETGVTQSPTHLIKTRGQQVTLRCSSQSGHNTVSWYQQALGQGPQFIFQYYREEENGRGNFPPRFSGLQFPNYSSELNVNALELDDSALYLCASSPSRDREGGQNTEAFFGQGTRLTVV.

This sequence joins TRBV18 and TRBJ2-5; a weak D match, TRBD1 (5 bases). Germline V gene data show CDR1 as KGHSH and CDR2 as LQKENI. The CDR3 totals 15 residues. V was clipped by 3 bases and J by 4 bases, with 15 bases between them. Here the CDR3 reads CASSPKGRVVETQYF. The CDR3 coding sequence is TGTGCCAGCTCACCGAAAGGCAGGGTGGTAGAGACCCAGTACTTC.

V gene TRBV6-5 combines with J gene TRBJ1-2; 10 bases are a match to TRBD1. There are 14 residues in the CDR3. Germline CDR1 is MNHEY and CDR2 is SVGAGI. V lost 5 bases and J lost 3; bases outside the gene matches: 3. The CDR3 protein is CASSRDRGHYGYTF. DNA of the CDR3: TGTGCCAGCAGTCGCGACAGGGGGCACTATGGCTACACCTTC.

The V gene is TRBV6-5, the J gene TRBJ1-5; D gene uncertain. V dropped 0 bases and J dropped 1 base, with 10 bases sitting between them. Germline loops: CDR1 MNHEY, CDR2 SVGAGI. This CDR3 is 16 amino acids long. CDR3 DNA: TGTGCCAGCAGTTACTCACGAGAGGGCAGCAATCAGCCCCAGCATTTT. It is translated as CASSYSREGSNQPQHF.